The sequence of this T cell receptor (beta chain) was determined in a study of early T cells in non-severe SARS-CoV-2 infection. Overall study context: Bulk RNA from unsorted whole blood was sequenced; chains were unpaired.

General study results and limits: CD4 and private specificities were missed by VDJdb matching, which favored anti-spike CD8 responses.

Tagging with unique molecular identifiers was applied to individual cDNA molecules. TCRdb processed the 5' RACE reads anew with MiXCR; each CDR3 protein has one entry. The sample includes about 52,000 distinct CDR3 sequences, roughly 9.6% seen only once; the top ten take roughly 13%. As to this clonotype: What it binds is unknown.

Germline assignment: CDR1 MNHEY and CDR2 SVGAGI. Unmatched junction bases numbered 10, after V lost 11 bases and J lost 8 bases. CDR3 length: 13 amino acids. The material sequenced was whole blood. This rearrangement joins TRBV6-5 to TRBJ2-1; 9 bases map to TRBD1. The sequence was obtained from an adult who was a healthcare worker with PCR-confirmed SARS-CoV-2 infection or an uninfected control (not recorded which). CDR3 coding DNA: TGTGCCTGCTCAGTACAGGGGGCCTATGAGCAGTTCTTC. As protein: CACSVQGAYEQFF.